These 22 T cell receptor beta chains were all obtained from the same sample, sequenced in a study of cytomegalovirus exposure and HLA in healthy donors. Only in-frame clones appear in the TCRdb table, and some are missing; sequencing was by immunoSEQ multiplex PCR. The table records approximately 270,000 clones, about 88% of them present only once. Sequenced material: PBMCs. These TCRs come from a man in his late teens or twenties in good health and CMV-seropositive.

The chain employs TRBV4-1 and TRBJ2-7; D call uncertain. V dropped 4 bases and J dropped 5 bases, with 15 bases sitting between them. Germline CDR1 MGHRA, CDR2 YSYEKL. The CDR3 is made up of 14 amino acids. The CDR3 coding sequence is TGCGCCAGCAGCCCCGGAGTAGCCGGCCACGAGCAGTACTTC. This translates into CASSPGVAGHEQYF.

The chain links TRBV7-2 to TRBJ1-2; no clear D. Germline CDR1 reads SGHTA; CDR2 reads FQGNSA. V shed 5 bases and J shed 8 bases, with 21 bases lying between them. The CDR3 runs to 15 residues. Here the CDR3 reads CASSAAPDSYGGYTF. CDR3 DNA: TGTGCCAGCAGCGCCGCCCCGGACTCCTACGGGGGCTACACCTTC.

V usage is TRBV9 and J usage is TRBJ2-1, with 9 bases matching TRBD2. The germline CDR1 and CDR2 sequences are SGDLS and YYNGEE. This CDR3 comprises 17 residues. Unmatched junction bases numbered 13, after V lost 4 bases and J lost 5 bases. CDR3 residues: CASSPVGGRAFDNEQFF. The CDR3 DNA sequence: TGTGCCAGCAGCCCCGTAGGCGGGAGGGCATTCGACAATGAGCAGTTCTTC.

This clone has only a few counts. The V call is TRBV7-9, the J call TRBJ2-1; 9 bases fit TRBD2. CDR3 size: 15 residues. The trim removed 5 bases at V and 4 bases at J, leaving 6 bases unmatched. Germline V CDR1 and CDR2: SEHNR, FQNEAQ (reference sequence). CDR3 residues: CASSPTSGGYNEQFF. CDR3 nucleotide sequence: TGTGCCAGCAGCCCGACTAGCGGTGGGTACAATGAGCAGTTCTTC.

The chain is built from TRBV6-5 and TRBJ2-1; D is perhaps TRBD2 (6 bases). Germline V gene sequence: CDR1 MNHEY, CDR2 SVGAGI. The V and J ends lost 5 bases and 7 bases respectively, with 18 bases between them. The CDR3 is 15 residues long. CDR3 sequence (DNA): TGTGCCAGCAGTCGGGACTCCCCCGCTCAAAATGAGCAGTTCTTC. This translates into CASSRDSPAQNEQFF.

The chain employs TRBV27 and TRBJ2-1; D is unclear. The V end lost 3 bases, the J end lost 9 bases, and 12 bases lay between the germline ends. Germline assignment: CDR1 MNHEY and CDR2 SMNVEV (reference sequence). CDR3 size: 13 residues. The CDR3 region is CASSLGSSSEQFF. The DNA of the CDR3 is TGTGCCAGCAGTTTGGGGTCATCCAGTGAGCAGTTCTTC.

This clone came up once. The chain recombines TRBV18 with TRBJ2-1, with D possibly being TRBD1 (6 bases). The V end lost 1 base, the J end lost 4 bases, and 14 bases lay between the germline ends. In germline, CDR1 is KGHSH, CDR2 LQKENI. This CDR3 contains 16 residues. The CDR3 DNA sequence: TGTGCCAGCTCACCACTCGTCCAGGGGCTATACAATGAGCAGTTCTTC. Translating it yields CASSPLVQGLYNEQFF. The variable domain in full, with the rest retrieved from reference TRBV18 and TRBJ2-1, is NAGVMQNPRHLVRRRGQEARLRCSPMKGHSHVYWYRQLPEEGLKFMVYLQKENIIDESGMPKERFSAEFPKEGPSILRIQQVVRGDSAAYFCASSPLVQGLYNEQFFGPGTRLTVL.

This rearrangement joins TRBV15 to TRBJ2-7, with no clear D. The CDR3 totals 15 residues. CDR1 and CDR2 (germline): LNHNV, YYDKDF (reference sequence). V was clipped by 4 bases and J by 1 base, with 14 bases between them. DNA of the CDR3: TGTGCCACCAGCATCCGAGGTGTCAAGTCCTACGAGCAGTACTTC. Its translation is CATSIRGVKSYEQYF.

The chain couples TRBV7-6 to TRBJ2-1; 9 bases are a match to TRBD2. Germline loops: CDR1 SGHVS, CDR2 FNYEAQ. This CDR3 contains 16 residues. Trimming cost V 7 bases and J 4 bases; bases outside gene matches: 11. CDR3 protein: CASITAPGLAYNEQFF. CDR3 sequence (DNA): TGTGCCAGCATAACTGCCCCGGGACTAGCTTACAATGAGCAGTTCTTC.

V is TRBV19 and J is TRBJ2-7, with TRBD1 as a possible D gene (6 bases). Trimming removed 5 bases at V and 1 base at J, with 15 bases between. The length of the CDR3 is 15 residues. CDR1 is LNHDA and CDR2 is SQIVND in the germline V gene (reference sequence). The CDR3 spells CASSYGTGSSYEQYF. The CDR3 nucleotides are TGTGCCAGTAGTTATGGCACAGGGTCATCCTACGAGCAGTACTTC.

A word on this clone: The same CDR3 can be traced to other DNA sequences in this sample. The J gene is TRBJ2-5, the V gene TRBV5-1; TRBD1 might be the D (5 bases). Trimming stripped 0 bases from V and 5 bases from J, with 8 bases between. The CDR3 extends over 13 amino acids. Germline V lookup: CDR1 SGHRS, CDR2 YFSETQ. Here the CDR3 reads CASSLGQGETQYF. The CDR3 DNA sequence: TGCGCCAGCAGCTTGGGGCAGGGTGAGACCCAGTACTTC.

CDR3 nucleotide sequence: TGTGCCAGCAGTACGGCAGGGCAGCGAGAGACCCAGTACTTC. Residues: CASSTAGQRETQYF. This chain connects TRBV2 to TRBJ2-5, with D perhaps TRBD1 (5 bases). This CDR3 spans 14 amino acids. Between the trimmed V and J ends, which lost 5 bases and 4 bases, there was a span of 14 bases. CDR1 is SNHLY, CDR2 FYNNEI, per germline.

CDR3 bases: TGCGCCAGCAGTGCAGGGACAGGGACTAATGAAAAACTGTTTTTT. Its translation: CASSAGTGTNEKLFF. V and J are TRBV5-1 and TRBJ1-4; 9 nucleotides align to TRBD1. V lost 5 bases to trimming and J lost 2 bases; unmatched junction nucleotides: 4. Germline CDR1 reads SGHRS; CDR2 reads YFSETQ. The CDR3 is 15 residues long.

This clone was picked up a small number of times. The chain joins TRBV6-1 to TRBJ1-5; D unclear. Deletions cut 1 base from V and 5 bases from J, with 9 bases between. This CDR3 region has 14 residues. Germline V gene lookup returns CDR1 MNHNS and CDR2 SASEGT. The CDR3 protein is CASSEEMRDQPQHF. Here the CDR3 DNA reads TGTGCCAGCAGTGAAGAGATGCGAGATCAGCCCCAGCATTTT.

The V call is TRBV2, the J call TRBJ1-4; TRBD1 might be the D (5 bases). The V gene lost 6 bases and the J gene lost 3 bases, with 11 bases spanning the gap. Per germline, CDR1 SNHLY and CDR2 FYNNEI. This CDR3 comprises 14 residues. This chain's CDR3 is CASSGGDANEKLFF. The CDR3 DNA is TGTGCCAGCAGCGGGGGGGATGCTAATGAAAAACTGTTTTTT.

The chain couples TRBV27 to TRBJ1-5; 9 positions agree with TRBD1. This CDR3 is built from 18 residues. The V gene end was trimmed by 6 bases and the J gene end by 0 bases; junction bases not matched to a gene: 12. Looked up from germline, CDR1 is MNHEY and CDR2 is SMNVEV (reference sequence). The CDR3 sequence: CASRTYRDREHSNQPQHF. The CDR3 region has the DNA TGTGCCAGCAGAACATACCGGGACAGGGAACATAGCAATCAGCCCCAGCATTTT.

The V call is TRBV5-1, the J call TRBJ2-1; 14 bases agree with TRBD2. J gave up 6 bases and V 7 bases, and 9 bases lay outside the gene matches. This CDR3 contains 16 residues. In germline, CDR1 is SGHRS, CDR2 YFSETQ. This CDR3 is CASGISGTSGSNEQFF. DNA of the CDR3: TGCGCCAGCGGAATTTCCGGGACTAGCGGGAGCAATGAGCAGTTCTTC.

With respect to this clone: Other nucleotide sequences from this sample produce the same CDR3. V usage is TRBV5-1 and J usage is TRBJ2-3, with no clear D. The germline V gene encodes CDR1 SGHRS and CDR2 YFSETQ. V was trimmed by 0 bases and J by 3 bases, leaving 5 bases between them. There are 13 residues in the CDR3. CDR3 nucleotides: TGCGCCAGCAGCTTGGGAACGACAGATACGCAGTATTTT. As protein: CASSLGTTDTQYF.

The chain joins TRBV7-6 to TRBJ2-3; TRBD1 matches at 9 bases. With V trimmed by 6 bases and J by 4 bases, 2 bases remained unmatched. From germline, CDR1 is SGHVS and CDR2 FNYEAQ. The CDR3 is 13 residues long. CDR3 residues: CASRDRGPDTQYF. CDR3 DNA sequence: TGTGCCAGCAGGGACAGGGGCCCAGATACGCAGTATTTT.

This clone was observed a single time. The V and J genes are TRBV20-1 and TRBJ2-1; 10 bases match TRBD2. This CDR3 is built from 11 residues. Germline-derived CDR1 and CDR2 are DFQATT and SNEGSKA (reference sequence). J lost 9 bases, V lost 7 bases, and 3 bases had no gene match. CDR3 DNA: TGCAGTGGGGAGCGGGAGGGTGAGCAGTTCTTC. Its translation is CSGEREGEQFF.

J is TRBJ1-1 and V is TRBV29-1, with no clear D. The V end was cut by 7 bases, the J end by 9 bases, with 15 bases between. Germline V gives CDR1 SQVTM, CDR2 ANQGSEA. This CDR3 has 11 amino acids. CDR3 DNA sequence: TGCAGCGCCCGGGCGGGAGGGAAAGCTTTCTTT. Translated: CSARAGGKAFF.

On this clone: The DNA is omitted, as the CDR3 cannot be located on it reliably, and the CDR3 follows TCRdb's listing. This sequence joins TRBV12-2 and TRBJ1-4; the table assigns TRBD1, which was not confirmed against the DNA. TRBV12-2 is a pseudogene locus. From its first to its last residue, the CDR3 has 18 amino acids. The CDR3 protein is CASRPGVGRGAGNEKLFF.